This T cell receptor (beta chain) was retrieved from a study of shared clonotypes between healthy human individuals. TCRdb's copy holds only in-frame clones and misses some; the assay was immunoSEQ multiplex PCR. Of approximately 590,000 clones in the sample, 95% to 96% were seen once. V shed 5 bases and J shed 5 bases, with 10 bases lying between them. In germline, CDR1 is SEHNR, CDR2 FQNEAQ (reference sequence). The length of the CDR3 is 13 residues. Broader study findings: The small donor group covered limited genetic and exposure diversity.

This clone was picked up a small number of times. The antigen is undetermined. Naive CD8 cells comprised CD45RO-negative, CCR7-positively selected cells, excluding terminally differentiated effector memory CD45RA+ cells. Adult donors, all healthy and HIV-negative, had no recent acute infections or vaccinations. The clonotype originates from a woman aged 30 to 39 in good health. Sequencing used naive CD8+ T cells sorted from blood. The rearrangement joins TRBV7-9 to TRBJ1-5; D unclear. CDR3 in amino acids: CASSTGIYQPQHF. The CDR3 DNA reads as TGTGCCAGCAGCACCGGGATCTATCAGCCCCAGCATTTT.